This T cell receptor (beta chain) was identified in a study of cytomegalovirus exposure and HLA in healthy donors. The PCR used 60 Vbeta and 13 Jbeta primers. Here immunoSEQ multiplex PCR was the method, and the copy in TCRdb shows in-frame clones only, minus some. The repertoire holds 55,000 to 65,000 clones, with approximately 80% as singletons. The germline gives CDR1 MNHNS, CDR2 SASEGT. The CDR3 is 17 amino acids. V dropped 4 bases and J dropped 1 base, with 20 bases sitting between them. Study-wide findings and caveats: A few CMV-associated chains were confirmed in vitro to be specific for CMV antigens. Earlier analysis looked at TCR beta V segments, and most were productive about 90% or about 30% of the time. HLA allele associations emerged for roughly 17,000 TCR beta sequences in a later analysis, at 0.05 false discovery rate.

Concerning this clone: Antigen: not known.

The gene calls are TRBV6-1 and TRBJ2-7, with D perhaps TRBD1 (5 bases). The specimen was PBMCs. The origin of this receptor is a male donor in good health and CMV-seronegative. The CDR3 sequence: CASSGQQHKPYSYEQYF. CDR3 coding DNA: TGTGCCAGCAGTGGACAGCAACACAAACCCTATTCCTACGAGCAGTACTTC.